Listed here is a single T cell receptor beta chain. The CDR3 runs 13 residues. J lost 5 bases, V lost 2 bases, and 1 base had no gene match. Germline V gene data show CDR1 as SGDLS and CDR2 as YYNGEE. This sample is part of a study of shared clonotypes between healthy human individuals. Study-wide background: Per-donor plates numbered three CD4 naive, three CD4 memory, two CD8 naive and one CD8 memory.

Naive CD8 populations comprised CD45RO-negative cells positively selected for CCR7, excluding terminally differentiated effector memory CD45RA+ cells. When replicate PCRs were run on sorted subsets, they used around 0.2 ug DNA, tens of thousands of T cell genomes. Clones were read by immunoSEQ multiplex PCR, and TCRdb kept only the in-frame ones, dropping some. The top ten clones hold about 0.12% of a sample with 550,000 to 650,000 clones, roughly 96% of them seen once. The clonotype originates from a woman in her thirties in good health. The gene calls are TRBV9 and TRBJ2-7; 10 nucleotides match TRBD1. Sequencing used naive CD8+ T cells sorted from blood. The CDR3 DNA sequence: TGTGCCAGCAGCGTGGGGACAGGGGACGAGCAGTACTTC. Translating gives CASSVGTGDEQYF. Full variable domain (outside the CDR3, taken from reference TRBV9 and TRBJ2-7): DSGVTQTPKHLITATGQRVTLRCSPRSGDLSVYWYQQSLDQGLQFLIQYYNGEERAKGNILERFSAQQFPDLHSELNLSSLELGDSALYFCASSVGTGDEQYFGPGTRLTVT.